This T cell receptor (beta chain) was sequenced during a study of blood T cell repertoires in COVID-19. At the level of the study: Italy, Spain and the United States were the sources of the convalescent and acute COVID-19 samples.

The study assigned cohorts using participant-reported clinical history. Recovered status applied to Cohort 3 donors who had two consecutive negative PCRs. It also applied to those with clearance or with symptom resolution. Sequencing was performed with immunoSEQ multiplex PCR; in TCRdb, only in-frame clones are kept and a portion is missing. This table has around 310,000 clones, roughly 89% appearing once. CDR1 is MNHEY and CDR2 is SVGAGI in the germline V gene. V was trimmed by 5 bases and J by 5 bases, leaving 18 bases between them. The CDR3 runs 15 residues. This chain connects TRBV6-5 to TRBJ1-2; tentative D call: TRBD1 (5 bases). The source is a woman aged 25 to 39 who had recovered from COVID-19. Sequencing used PBMCs or T cells enriched from blood (not recorded which). The CDR3 sequence: CASSHDRPDPYGYTF. CDR3 nucleotide sequence: TGTGCCAGCAGTCACGACAGACCGGACCCGTATGGCTACACCTTC.